Sequencing of this T cell receptor (beta chain) was carried out in a study of cytomegalovirus exposure and HLA in healthy donors. Researchers ran the PCR with 60 Vbeta and 13 Jbeta primers. Produced via immunoSEQ multiplex PCR; TCRdb's table is partial and in-frame only. The sample table sets out 50,000 to 70,000 clones. Germline V lookup: CDR1 MNHEY, CDR2 SVGAGI. This CDR3 contains 13 residues. J lost 7 bases, V lost 2 bases, and 4 bases had no gene match. The receptor's source is a male donor in good health and CMV-seronegative. The chain links TRBV6-5 to TRBJ1-2, with 7 positions matching TRBD1. Specimen: PBMCs. The CDR3 loop is CASSYRGLGGYTF. The CDR3 coding sequence is TGTGCCAGCAGTTACAGGGGGCTAGGTGGCTACACCTTC.